The 13 T cell receptor beta chains given below trace back to one sample, sequenced in a study of PD-1 blockade in mismatch repair-deficient tumors. Profiling relied on immunoSEQ multiplex PCR, and the TCRdb table lists in-frame clones only, not all of them. The repertoire includes 76,000 or so clones, roughly 80% of them detected once, and 5% to 7% sits in the top ten. The sequencing used peripheral blood, collected 44 weeks after starting pembrolizumab. Every receptor here comes from an adult with mismatch repair-deficient cancer.

The J gene is TRBJ2-7, the V gene TRBV6-6, with 9 bases matching TRBD2. V was pared by 5 bases and J by 0 bases, with 5 bases of the junction left unmatched. CDR1 and CDR2 (germline): MNHNY, SVGAGI (reference sequence). The CDR3 loop spans 15 amino acids. The CDR3 sequence: CASSDHSGSSYEQYF. In DNA, the CDR3 is TGTGCCAGCAGTGATCATAGCGGGAGCTCCTACGAGCAGTACTTC.

DNA of the CDR3: TGTGCCAGCAGTTTGGATAACACTGAAGCTTTCTTT. The encoded protein is CASSLDNTEAFF. This chain connects TRBV28 to TRBJ1-1, with no clear D. The V gene's germline CDR1 is MDHEN and CDR2 SYDVKM. V was clipped by 3 bases and J by 2 bases, with 4 bases between them. The CDR3 has 12 amino acids. The full variable domain, completed using reference TRBV28 and TRBJ1-1, is DVKVTQSSRYLVKRTGEKVFLECVQDMDHENMFWYRQDPGLGLRLIYFSYDVKMKEKGDIPEGYSVSREKKERFSLILESASTNQTSMYLCASSLDNTEAFFGQGTRLTVV.

V is TRBV30 and J is TRBJ1-1; D perhaps matches TRBD1 (6 bases). The CDR3 sequence is 12 residues long. Germline V gene lookup returns CDR1 GTSNPN and CDR2 SVGIG (reference sequence). The V end lost 4 bases, the J end lost 5 bases, and 11 bases lay between the germline ends. The CDR3 protein is CAWKGGYTEAFF. The DNA of the CDR3 is TGTGCCTGGAAGGGGGGGTATACTGAAGCTTTCTTT. The full variable domain, in which reference TRBV30 and TRBJ1-1 provide the parts outside the CDR3, is SQTIHQWPATLVQPVGSPLSLECTVEGTSNPNLYWYRQAAGRGLQLLFYSVGIGQISSEVPQNLSASRPQDRQFILSSKKLLLSDSGFYLCAWKGGYTEAFFGQGTRLTVV.

The rearrangement uses TRBV5-8 and TRBJ2-7; 7 nucleotides agree with TRBD2. The CDR3 is made up of 17 amino acids. The J segment lost 3 bases and the V segment lost 2 bases, leaving 14 bases of the junction unmatched. Germline CDR1 reads SGHTS; CDR2 reads YDEGEE. The CDR3 loop is CASSFNPGTKKVYEQYF. The CDR3 region has the DNA TGTGCCAGCAGCTTCAATCCGGGGACTAAAAAAGTCTACGAGCAGTACTTC.

This clone was picked up one time. The rearrangement uses TRBV6-1 and TRBJ1-2; 10 positions agree with TRBD1. Germline CDR1 is MNHNS and CDR2 is SASEGT. This CDR3 contains 16 residues. Trimming at V came to 2 bases and at J to 1 base, leaving 4 bases not matched to a gene. The CDR3: CASSEYGTGDNYGYTF. The CDR3 DNA sequence: TGTGCCAGCAGTGAATACGGGACAGGGGATAACTATGGCTACACCTTC.

The chain combines TRBV7-9 with TRBJ1-2, with 9 bases aligning to TRBD1. This CDR3 has 14 amino acids. Losses at the gene ends were 5 bases for V and 7 bases for J; bases not matched to a gene: 8. Germline CDR1 SEHNR, CDR2 FQNEAQ (reference sequence). CDR3 in DNA: TGTGCCAGCAGCACGGGACAGGGAGAAGGTGGCTACACCTTC. It specifies CASSTGQGEGGYTF.

The rearrangement joins TRBV10-3 to TRBJ2-1; 7 nucleotides line up with TRBD2. This CDR3 has 14 amino acids. V shed 4 bases, J shed 5 bases, and the junction held 5 bases outside the gene matches. Germline assignment: CDR1 ENHRY and CDR2 SYGVKD. The CDR3 spells CAISGQGLHNEQFF. For the CDR3, the DNA is TGTGCCATCAGTGGCCAGGGACTACACAATGAGCAGTTCTTC.

This chain uses TRBV25-1 with TRBJ1-2; possible D gene TRBD1, 6 bases. The CDR3 runs to 13 residues. The V end lost 4 bases, the J end lost 8 bases, and 14 bases lay between the germline ends. Germline loops: CDR1 MGHDK, CDR2 SYGVNS. The CDR3, as DNA: TGTGCCAGCAGTGGAGGGGGATTATCCGGCTACACCTTC. It translates to CASSGGGLSGYTF.

This rearrangement joins TRBV11-2 to TRBJ1-5; perhaps TRBD1 as D (5 bases). The V and J ends lost 5 bases and 2 bases respectively, with 13 bases between them. The CDR3 length is 15 residues. Germline CDR1 reads SGHAT; CDR2 reads FQNNGV. In nucleotides, the CDR3 is TGTGCCAGCAGCACCCAGGGTTGGGGCAATCAGCCCCAGCATTTT. Its protein product is CASSTQGWGNQPQHF.

The chain is built from TRBV5-5 and TRBJ1-2, with D possibly being TRBD1 (5 bases). The ends were cut back, 3 bases at V and 2 bases at J, with 5 bases in the middle. The CDR3 extends over 12 amino acids. Per germline, CDR1 SGHKS and CDR2 YYEKEE (reference sequence). This CDR3 is CASSWDNYGYTF. Here the CDR3 DNA reads TGTGCCAGCAGCTGGGACAACTATGGCTACACCTTC.

The rearrangement links TRBV10-2 to TRBJ2-5; D possibly matches TRBD1 or TRBD2 (5 bases each). This CDR3 comprises 14 residues. Looked up from germline, CDR1 is WSHSY and CDR2 is SAAADI. V lost 2 bases, J lost 4 bases, and 11 bases lay in between. The CDR3 loop is CASSEVGGPETQYF. As DNA, the CDR3 is TGCGCCAGCAGTGAGGTTGGGGGTCCAGAGACCCAGTACTTC.

Remarks on this clone: The sample carries other DNA sequences with the same CDR3. This chain joins TRBV7-3 and TRBJ2-2; D is uncertain. The germline V gene has CDR1 SGHTA and CDR2 FQGTGA. This CDR3 contains 12 residues. The germline V and J ends were trimmed by 5 bases and 2 bases, with 3 bases remaining between them. CDR3 nucleotides: TGTGCCAGCAGCCCCAACACCGGGGAGCTGTTTTTT. This encodes CASSPNTGELFF. Full variable domain (remainder filled in from reference TRBV7-3 and TRBJ2-2): GAGVSQTPSNKVTEKGKYVELRCDPISGHTALYWYRQSLGQGPEFLIYFQGTGAADDSGLPNDRFFAVRPEGSVSTLKIQRTERGDSAVYLCASSPNTGELFFGEGSRLTVL.

The rearrangement links TRBV9 to TRBJ2-1; TRBD1 or TRBD2 may be the D gene (5 bases each). Germline CDR1 reads SGDLS; CDR2 reads YYNGEE. V lost 0 bases and J lost 4, with 11 bases in between. The CDR3 is 15 amino acids. CDR3 loop: CASSVAPGGYNEQFF. CDR3 bases: TGTGCCAGCAGCGTAGCCCCTGGGGGTTACAATGAGCAGTTCTTC. The full variable domain, rest sourced from reference TRBV9 and TRBJ2-1, is DSGVTQTPKHLITATGQRVTLRCSPRSGDLSVYWYQQSLDQGLQFLIQYYNGEERAKGNILERFSAQQFPDLHSELNLSSLELGDSALYFCASSVAPGGYNEQFFGPGTRLTVL.